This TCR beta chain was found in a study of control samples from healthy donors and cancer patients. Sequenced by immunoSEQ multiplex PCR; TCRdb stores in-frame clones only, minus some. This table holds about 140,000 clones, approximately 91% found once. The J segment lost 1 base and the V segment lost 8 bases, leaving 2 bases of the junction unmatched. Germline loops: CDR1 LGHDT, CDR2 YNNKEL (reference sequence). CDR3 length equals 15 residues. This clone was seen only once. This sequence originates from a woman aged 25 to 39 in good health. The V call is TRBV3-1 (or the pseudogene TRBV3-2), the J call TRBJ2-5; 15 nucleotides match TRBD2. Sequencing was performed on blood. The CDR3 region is CASQGLAGGQETQYF. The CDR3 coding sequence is TGTGCCAGCCAGGGACTAGCGGGAGGCCAAGAGACCCAGTACTTC.